These 24 T cell receptor beta chains originate from one sample sequenced in a study of OX40 agonist ivuxolimab in advanced cancers. Assay used: immunoSEQ multiplex PCR; TCRdb lists only in-frame clones, some missing. The sample has roughly 12,000 clones; around nine tenths are singletons. The sample was CD4+ or CD8+ T cells sorted from blood, taken in a trial of the OX40 agonist ivuxolimab. These receptors were taken from an adult with an advanced solid tumor such as melanoma, head and neck, liver or kidney cancer.

The chain uses TRBV9 and TRBJ1-1; 7 positions agree with TRBD1. Germline V CDR1 and CDR2: SGDLS, YYNGEE. Trimming cost V 4 bases and J 3 bases; bases outside gene matches: 18. The CDR3 has 18 residues. CDR3 nucleotide sequence: TGTGCCAGCAGCCCCGAGTCGACAGGGCGGGGTGCGGACACTGAAGCTTTCTTT. As protein: CASSPESTGRGADTEAFF.

CDR3 amino acids: CASSKMDGENTEAFF. CDR3 DNA sequence: TGTGCCAGCAGCAAAATGGACGGAGAGAACACTGAAGCTTTCTTT. This chain connects TRBV7-9 to TRBJ1-1, with D hard to call. The CDR3 loop spans 15 amino acids. CDR1 is SEHNR, CDR2 FQNEAQ, per germline (reference sequence). V shed 5 bases and J shed 1 base, with 14 bases lying between them. The entire variable domain, with the rest obtained from reference TRBV7-9 and TRBJ1-1, is as follows: DTGVSQNPRHKITKRGQNVTFRCDPISEHNRLYWYRQTLGQGPEFLTYFQNEAQLEKSRLLSDRFSAERPKGSFSTLEIQRTEQGDSAMYLCASSKMDGENTEAFFGQGTRLTVV.

The rearrangement links TRBV21-1 to TRBJ1-2. TRBV21-1 is termed a pseudogene. This CDR3 spans 12 amino acids. This chain's CDR3 is CASAGIGGGYTF. The CDR3 DNA sequence: TGTGCCAGCGCGGGGATTGGAGGTGGCTACACCTTC.

J is TRBJ2-7 and V is TRBV13; the D gene is possibly TRBD1 (6 bases). Germline CDR1 and CDR2: PRHDT and FYEKMQ (reference sequence). V lost 5 bases and J lost 0, with 11 bases in between. The CDR3 runs 14 residues. The DNA of the CDR3 is TGTGCCAGCAGCATCACAGGGCCCTCCTACGAGCAGTACTTC. Residues: CASSITGPSYEQYF.

V usage is TRBV5-1 and J usage is TRBJ2-1, with 7 bases aligning to TRBD2. With 4 bases clipped from V and 0 bases from J, the junction kept 4 bases outside the gene matches. The CDR3 runs 15 residues. Looked up from germline, CDR1 is SGHRS and CDR2 is YFSETQ. This CDR3 reads CASSLRDYSYNEQFF. CDR3 sequence (DNA): TGCGCCAGCAGCCTCCGGGACTACTCCTACAATGAGCAGTTCTTC.

This sequence joins TRBV19 and TRBJ2-7, with 9 bases fitting TRBD1. V dropped 4 bases and J dropped 2; count of bases not matched to a gene: 3. The CDR3 has 14 residues. Germline lookup yields CDR1 LNHDA and CDR2 SQIVND (reference sequence). This CDR3 reads CASSTGTGTYEQYF. CDR3 sequence (DNA): TGTGCCAGTAGTACTGGGACAGGGACCTACGAGCAGTACTTC.

The V and J genes are TRBV10-3 and TRBJ2-3; 13 nucleotides agree with TRBD2. V lost 4 bases and J lost 4; bases outside the gene matches: 5. This CDR3 is built from 16 residues. The V gene's germline CDR1 is ENHRY and CDR2 SYGVKD. The CDR3 region is CAISVTSGRAADTQYF. CDR3 nucleotide sequence: TGTGCCATCAGTGTCACTAGCGGGAGGGCGGCAGATACGCAGTATTTT.

This chain uses TRBV4-1 with TRBJ1-6; no clear D. Trimming stripped 0 bases from V and 8 bases from J, with 17 bases between. Germline CDR1 and CDR2: MGHRA and YSYEKL. The CDR3 sequence is 17 residues long. The CDR3 is CASSQEGITGIDSPLHF. CDR3 bases: TGCGCCAGCAGCCAAGAGGGGATCACGGGGATCGATTCACCCCTCCACTTT.

CDR3 nucleotide sequence: TGTGCCAGCAGCTTAGGGACAGGCACAGATACGCAGTATTTT. The encoded protein is CASSLGTGTDTQYF. This chain connects TRBV7-6 to TRBJ2-3, with D perhaps TRBD1 (6 bases). CDR3 size: 14 residues. With 1 base removed from V and 1 base from J, the gap between germline ends came to 6 bases. Germline CDR1 SGHVS, CDR2 FNYEAQ.

The chain joins TRBV4-1 to TRBJ1-1; weak D call: TRBD1 (6 bases). The V and J ends lost 1 base and 5 bases respectively, with 14 bases between them. Germline V gene data show CDR1 as MGHRA and CDR2 as YSYEKL. This CDR3 is 15 amino acids long. CDR3 sequence reads: CASSQAQGTGTEAFF. Written as DNA, the CDR3 is TGCGCCAGCAGCCAAGCCCAGGGGACTGGGACTGAAGCTTTCTTT.

The chain links TRBV11-2 to TRBJ1-4, with D perhaps TRBD1 (5 bases). This CDR3 contains 14 residues. Germline CDR1 and CDR2: SGHAT and FQNNGV. The V end lost 5 bases, the J end lost 8 bases, and 15 bases lay between the germline ends. The CDR3 sequence is CASSLTAQGEKLFF. The DNA for the CDR3 is TGTGCCAGCAGCCTCACAGCGCAGGGCGAAAAACTGTTTTTT.

This sequence joins TRBV9 and TRBJ1-1; a weak D match, TRBD1 (6 bases). The germline CDR1 and CDR2 sequences are SGDLS and YYNGEE. Between the trimmed V and J ends, which lost 3 bases and 4 bases, there was a span of 16 bases. The CDR3 length is 15 residues. CDR3 amino acids: CASSASGTSGTEAFF. In DNA, the CDR3 is TGTGCCAGCAGCGCTAGTGGGACATCAGGCACTGAAGCTTTCTTT.

V is TRBV30 and J is TRBJ2-7, with D perhaps matching TRBD1 (5 bases). Deletions cut 2 bases from V and 2 bases from J, with 13 bases between. The CDR3 spans 14 residues. Germline V CDR1 and CDR2: GTSNPN, SVGIG (reference sequence). The CDR3 sequence is CAWSLSWGTYEQYF. CDR3 sequence (DNA): TGTGCCTGGAGTCTCTCGTGGGGCACCTACGAGCAGTACTTC.

By share, this clone counts as medium-sized. The chain uses TRBV14 and TRBJ2-3; no definite D call. CDR1 is SGHDN and CDR2 is FVKESK in the germline V gene. V was clipped by 2 bases and J by 3 bases, with 6 bases between them. The CDR3 totals 13 residues. The DNA of the CDR3 is TGTGCCAGCAGCCAAATCTTGACAGATACGCAGTATTTT. Its protein product is CASSQILTDTQYF.

The chain joins TRBV11-2 to TRBJ2-1; D is perhaps TRBD1 or TRBD2 (5 bases each). V lost 4 bases to trimming and J lost 8 bases, with 18 bases between them. The length of the CDR3 is 15 residues. CDR1 and CDR2 (germline): SGHAT, FQNNGV. The CDR3 spells CASSSGPSGGHEQFF. The CDR3, as DNA: TGTGCCAGCAGCTCGGGACCTTCGGGCGGCCATGAGCAGTTCTTC. Full variable domain (remainder filled in from reference TRBV11-2 and TRBJ2-1): EAGVAQSPRYKIIEKRQSVAFWCNPISGHATLYWYQQILGQGPKLLIQFQNNGVVDDSQLPKDRFSAERLKGVDSTLKIQPAKLEDSAVYLCASSSGPSGGHEQFFGPGTRLTVL.

The V gene is TRBV30, the J gene TRBJ1-2; 7 bases map to TRBD1. Germline CDR1 reads GTSNPN; CDR2 reads SVGIG (reference sequence). Losses at the gene ends were 0 bases for V and 5 bases for J; bases not matched to a gene: 6. The CDR3 is 14 amino acids. This CDR3 is CAWSVGIQGYGYTF. In DNA, the CDR3 is TGTGCCTGGAGTGTCGGGATACAGGGGTATGGCTACACCTTC.

The chain is built from TRBV18 and TRBJ1-1; D gene ambiguous. The CDR3 totals 13 residues. V was trimmed by 3 bases and J by 1 base, leaving 6 bases between them. Germline-derived CDR1 and CDR2 are KGHSH and LQKENI. This chain's CDR3 is CASSPPGNTEAFF. The DNA of the CDR3 is TGTGCCAGCTCACCGCCAGGGAACACTGAAGCTTTCTTT.

V gene TRBV11-3 combines with J gene TRBJ2-1, with D maybe TRBD1 (6 bases). From germline, CDR1 is SGHNT and CDR2 YENEEA. The CDR3 totals 17 residues. The V gene lost 5 bases and the J gene lost 0 bases, with 17 bases spanning the gap. The DNA for the CDR3 is TGTGCCAGCAGCGACCCTGACAGGCCCCTCTCCTACAATGAGCAGTTCTTC. Its translation is CASSDPDRPLSYNEQFF.

V is TRBV7-2 and J is TRBJ2-5; 8 nucleotides match TRBD2. There are 14 residues in the CDR3. The V gene end was trimmed by 3 bases and the J gene end by 5 bases; junction bases not matched to a gene: 5. Germline V gene data show CDR1 as SGHTA and CDR2 as FQGNSA. The CDR3 protein is CASSLSGGRETQYF. In nucleotides, the CDR3 is TGTGCCAGCAGCTTGAGCGGGGGCAGGGAGACCCAGTACTTC. Supplemented by reference TRBV7-2 and TRBJ2-5, the full variable domain reads GAGVSQSPSNKVTEKGKDVELRCDPISGHTALYWYRQSLGQGLEFLIYFQGNSAPDKSGLPSDRFSAERTGGSVSTLTIQRTQQEDSAVYLCASSLSGGRETQYFGPGTRLLVL.

V gene TRBV16 combines with J gene TRBJ1-2; tentatively, D is TRBD1 (5 bases). Germline V gene sequence: CDR1 KGHSY, CDR2 FQNENV. V was clipped by 1 base and J by 4 bases, with 13 bases between them. There are 15 residues in the CDR3. The CDR3 nucleotides read TGTGCCAGCAGCCAATTTCCAGGGCCTGGCTATGGCTACACCTTC. Translation: CASSQFPGPGYGYTF.

This sequence joins TRBV6-5 and TRBJ2-7; D remains ambiguous. Germline V lookup: CDR1 MNHEY, CDR2 SVGAGI. V lost 2 bases, J lost 3 bases, and 11 bases lay in between. The CDR3 consists of 14 residues. In nucleotides, the CDR3 is TGTGCCAGCAGTTACCGAATAGGAAGCTACGAGCAGTACTTC. Translated: CASSYRIGSYEQYF.

This chain joins TRBV30 and TRBJ2-1, with D possibly TRBD1 on 6 matching bases. V was trimmed by 0 bases and J by 2 bases, leaving 17 bases between them. This CDR3 comprises 17 residues. Germline loops: CDR1 GTSNPN, CDR2 SVGIG (reference sequence). The CDR3 region is CAWSVPKGEPTYNEQFF. The CDR3 nucleotides read TGTGCCTGGAGTGTACCGAAGGGGGAACCAACCTACAATGAGCAGTTCTTC.

The rearrangement links TRBV19 to TRBJ1-2, with D perhaps matching TRBD1 (5 bases). Trimming pared 6 bases from V and 4 bases from J, leaving 15 bases between. This CDR3 is built from 14 residues. CDR1 is LNHDA, CDR2 SQIVND, per germline (reference sequence). CDR3: CASRTRKGTYGYTF. The CDR3 DNA is TGTGCCAGTAGGACCCGGAAGGGGACCTATGGCTACACCTTC.

The rearrangement links TRBV4-1 to TRBJ1-5; possible D gene TRBD1, 5 bases. The CDR3 spans 18 residues. Germline CDR1 and CDR2: MGHRA and YSYEKL. Trimming removed 4 bases at V and 0 bases at J, with 19 bases between. CDR3 in amino acids: CASSPSGTLAVSNQPQHF. The CDR3 nucleotides read TGCGCCAGCAGCCCCTCAGGGACTCTGGCCGTTAGCAATCAGCCCCAGCATTTT.